This T cell receptor beta chain appears in the sequencing data of a study of CDR3 diversity in severe acne. About this clonotype: The junction departs from germline at one end; a sequencing error may be responsible.

The CDR3 covers 15 residues. The germline CDR1 and CDR2 sequences are WSHSY and SAAADI. TCRdb ran MiXCR on the PCR reads and lists one entry per CDR3 protein. In the table there are fewer than 90,000 distinct CDR3 sequences, 45% to 55% of which are singletons. What was sequenced was blood. This TCR came from a male donor in good health, without acne. V is TRBV10-2 and J is TRBJ2-5; D could derive from TRBD1 or TRBD2 (5 bases each). CDR3 region: CASSEQQGRVETQRF. The CDR3 coding sequence is TGCGCCAGCAGTGAACAGCAGGGACGGGTGGAGACCCAGCGCTTC.